These 21 T cell receptor beta chains came from one sample sequenced in a study of cytomegalovirus exposure and HLA in healthy donors. 13 Jbeta primers and 60 Vbeta primers were used for the PCR. Using immunoSEQ multiplex PCR, the repertoire was profiled, and TCRdb retains in-frame clones only, with some absent. This repertoire shows roughly 180,000 clones, 84% found once; its top ten account for around 5%. Sequencing was done on a sample of PBMCs. The receptors here all came from a girl between 5 and 17 years old in good health and CMV-seropositive.

The CDR3 region is CASSFSGSPLHF. The CDR3 DNA sequence: TGTGCCAGCAGCTTCAGCGGTTCACCCCTCCACTTT. The chain couples TRBV7-9 to TRBJ1-6; D remains ambiguous. Germline V gene lookup returns CDR1 SEHNR and CDR2 FQNEAQ (reference sequence). CDR3 length: 12 residues. V gave up 3 bases and J gave up 9 bases, with 6 bases separating them.

The chain joins TRBV19 to TRBJ1-1, with 7 bases matching TRBD1. The CDR3 has 14 residues. V gave up 8 bases and J gave up 4 bases; unmatched junction bases: 10. The germline V gene encodes CDR1 LNHDA and CDR2 SQIVND (reference sequence). The CDR3 loop reads CASVRGDSFTEAFF. CDR3 bases: TGTGCCAGTGTCAGGGGGGATTCGTTCACTGAAGCTTTCTTT.

The chain links TRBV29-1 to TRBJ2-5; maybe TRBD1 (5 bases). V was shortened by 6 bases and J by 1 base, with 9 bases between the two germline ends. The germline gives CDR1 SQVTM, CDR2 ANQGSEA. The CDR3 extends over 12 amino acids. The CDR3 nucleotides read TGCAGCGTGTTGGGGCTCCAAGAGACCCAGTACTTC. Translation: CSVLGLQETQYF. The complete variable domain, with remaining parts taken from reference TRBV29-1 and TRBJ2-5, reads SAVISQKPSRDICQRGTSLTIQCQVDSQVTMMFWYRQQPGQSLTLIATANQGSEATYESGFVIDKFPISRPNLTFSTLTVSNMSPEDSSIYLCSVLGLQETQYFGPGTRLLVL.

For the CDR3, the DNA is TGCGCCAGCAGCAATAAAGAGACCCAGTACTTC. Protein sequence: CASSNKETQYF. The rearrangement joins TRBV5-1 to TRBJ2-5; D ambiguous. V was clipped by 4 bases and J by 3 bases, with 4 bases between them. Looked up from germline, CDR1 is SGHRS and CDR2 is YFSETQ. The CDR3 totals 11 residues. The full variable domain, rest sourced from reference TRBV5-1 and TRBJ2-5, is KAGVTQTPRYLIKTRGQQVTLSCSPISGHRSVSWYQQTPGQGLQFLFEYFSETQRNKGNFPGRFSGRQFSNSRSEMNVSTLELGDSALYLCASSNKETQYFGPGTRLLVL.

This sequence joins TRBV7-6 and TRBJ1-3; 7 positions agree with TRBD1. CDR1 and CDR2 (germline): SGHVS, FNYEAQ. The CDR3 is 20 residues long. Unmatched junction bases numbered 21, after V lost 5 bases and J lost 2 bases. The CDR3 sequence is CASSPIINRGGIKAGNTIYF. The CDR3 DNA follows: TGTGCCAGCAGCCCTATCATTAACAGGGGAGGCATTAAGGCTGGAAACACCATATATTTT.

This clone came up a few times. The chain couples TRBV14 to TRBJ1-1, with D maybe TRBD1 (5 bases). Trimming shortened V by 8 bases and J by 5 bases, and 9 bases separated the two germline ends. This CDR3 has 11 amino acids. Germline V gives CDR1 SGHDN, CDR2 FVKESK. The CDR3 DNA follows: TGTGCCAGCGGACCAGGGACTGAAGCTTTCTTT. Translated: CASGPGTEAFF. The variable domain in full, with the rest retrieved from reference TRBV14 and TRBJ1-1, is EAGVTQFPSHSVIEKGQTVTLRCDPISGHDNLYWYRRVMGKEIKFLLHFVKESKQDESGMPNNRFLAERTGGTYSTLKVQPAELEDSGVYFCASGPGTEAFFGQGTRLTVV.

The V call is TRBV10-3, the J call TRBJ1-1, with a possible D match to TRBD1 (6 bases). The CDR3 is made up of 16 amino acids. The V end was cut by 5 bases, the J end by 0 bases, with 16 bases between. Germline V lookup: CDR1 ENHRY, CDR2 SYGVKD. CDR3 residues: CAISRGTPQMNTEAFF. The CDR3 region has the DNA TGTGCCATCAGTAGGGGGACCCCACAGATGAACACTGAAGCTTTCTTT.

The V call is TRBV27, the J call TRBJ1-5; D is possibly TRBD1 (5 bases). The V end lost 6 bases, the J end lost 6 bases, and 12 bases lay between the germline ends. The V gene's germline CDR1 is MNHEY and CDR2 SMNVEV (reference sequence). The CDR3 has 13 residues. CDR3 DNA sequence: TGTGCCAGCAGCCGGGGGGGATTTCAGCCCCAGCATTTT. Translated: CASSRGGFQPQHF.

This clone came up once. The V and J genes are TRBV9 and TRBJ1-4, with unresolved D. Germline V gene lookup returns CDR1 SGDLS and CDR2 YYNGEE. V gave up 4 bases and J gave up 0 bases, with 16 bases separating them. The CDR3 spans 17 residues. The CDR3 DNA follows: TGTGCCAGCAGCCCCCGTGGCTCACTAACAACTAATGAAAAACTGTTTTTT. Translating gives CASSPRGSLTTNEKLFF. The full variable domain, in which reference TRBV9 and TRBJ1-4 provide the parts outside the CDR3, is DSGVTQTPKHLITATGQRVTLRCSPRSGDLSVYWYQQSLDQGLQFLIQYYNGEERAKGNILERFSAQQFPDLHSELNLSSLELGDSALYFCASSPRGSLTTNEKLFFGSGTQLSVL.

The chain recombines TRBV7-8 with TRBJ2-7; TRBD2 matches 14 bases. Trimming removed 5 bases from V and 5 bases from J; junction bases left unmatched: 2. CDR3 length: 14 amino acids. Germline V gene data show CDR1 as SGHVS and CDR2 as FQNEAQ. CDR3 DNA sequence: TGTGCCAGCAGCCGGACTAGCGGGGGGAACGAGCAGTACTTC. Protein product: CASSRTSGGNEQYF.

The chain combines TRBV27 with TRBJ1-1; D might be TRBD1 (5 bases). The length of the CDR3 is 19 residues. Germline loops: CDR1 MNHEY, CDR2 SMNVEV (reference sequence). V was cut by 2 bases and J by 0 bases, with 22 bases left in between. The CDR3: CASSLIVDRQITMNTEAFF. The CDR3 bases are TGTGCCAGCAGTTTAATAGTAGACAGACAAATTACTATGAACACTGAAGCTTTCTTT.

V is TRBV10-1 and J is TRBJ2-5, with 10 nucleotides matching TRBD1. The CDR3 totals 15 residues. V shed 6 bases and J 1 base; nucleotides not matched to a gene: 5. CDR1 is WNHNN, CDR2 SYGVQD, per germline (reference sequence). CDR3 in amino acids: CASSEGTGVQETQYF. In DNA, the CDR3 is TGCGCCAGCAGCGAAGGGACAGGGGTCCAAGAGACCCAGTACTTC.

This rearrangement joins TRBV9 to TRBJ1-1, with 7 bases aligning to TRBD1. The CDR3 has 14 amino acids. Trimming took 3 bases from V and 5 from J; bases not matched to a gene: 7. Germline assignment: CDR1 SGDLS and CDR2 YYNGEE. CDR3 nucleotide sequence: TGTGCCAGCAGCGCACAGGGGAGTCGGACTGAAGCTTTCTTT. Protein: CASSAQGSRTEAFF.

The chain is built from TRBV6-1 and TRBJ1-2, with 7 bases identical to TRBD1. V shed 2 bases, J shed 8 bases, and the junction held 11 bases outside the gene matches. The CDR3 consists of 15 residues. Germline lookup yields CDR1 MNHNS and CDR2 SASEGT. The CDR3 sequence: CASSERAVGGAGYTF. The CDR3 DNA reads as TGTGCCAGCAGTGAAAGGGCCGTAGGGGGCGCCGGCTACACCTTC.

This chain uses TRBV6-5 with TRBJ1-1, with D unresolved. The CDR3 has 14 amino acids. Germline V gene sequence: CDR1 MNHEY, CDR2 SVGAGI. The V gene lost 4 bases and the J gene lost 0 bases, with 9 bases spanning the gap. CDR3 amino acids: CASSSAEMNTEAFF. For the CDR3, the DNA is TGTGCCAGCAGTTCCGCCGAGATGAACACTGAAGCTTTCTTT.

V usage is TRBV7-9 and J usage is TRBJ1-6; 7 nucleotides line up with TRBD1. The CDR3 totals 14 residues. J was trimmed by 8 bases and V by 5 bases; bases with no gene match: 6. The germline V gene encodes CDR1 SEHNR and CDR2 FQNEAQ (reference sequence). Here the CDR3 DNA reads TGTGCCAGCAGCCTTCCGGGACAGCATTCACCCCTCCACTTT. This gives the protein CASSLPGQHSPLHF.

The chain has TRBV6-1 and TRBJ1-2; 8 nucleotides agree with TRBD1. The J segment lost 7 bases and the V segment lost 4 bases, leaving 5 bases of the junction unmatched. The V gene's germline CDR1 is MNHNS and CDR2 SASEGT. The CDR3 length is 13 residues. CDR3 amino acids: CASSADRDRGYTF. CDR3 nucleotide sequence: TGTGCCAGCAGTGCGGACAGGGATCGTGGCTACACCTTC.

The rearrangement links TRBV2 to TRBJ1-5, with D perhaps matching TRBD1 (5 bases). There are 15 residues in the CDR3. Germline CDR1 SNHLY, CDR2 FYNNEI. With 5 bases removed from V and 0 bases from J, the gap between germline ends came to 11 bases. CDR3 DNA sequence: TGTGCCAGCAGTATAGACAGTTATAGCAATCAGCCCCAGCATTTT. It is translated as CASSIDSYSNQPQHF.

The chain uses TRBV11-2 and TRBJ1-5; 7 bases align to TRBD1. J was trimmed by 8 bases and V by 10 bases; bases with no gene match: 14. CDR3 length equals 14 residues. Looked up from germline, CDR1 is SGHAT and CDR2 is FQNNGV. The CDR3: CATSLQGGNKPQHF. The CDR3 nucleotides read TGTGCCACTTCCTTGCAGGGGGGAAATAAGCCCCAGCATTTT. The full variable domain, its missing parts supplied by reference TRBV11-2 and TRBJ1-5, is EAGVAQSPRYKIIEKRQSVAFWCNPISGHATLYWYQQILGQGPKLLIQFQNNGVVDDSQLPKDRFSAERLKGVDSTLKIQPAKLEDSAVYLCATSLQGGNKPQHFGDGTRLSIL.

The V call is TRBV5-1, the J call TRBJ2-3; the match to TRBD2 covers 8 bases. Germline-derived CDR1 and CDR2 are SGHRS and YFSETQ. The CDR3 covers 16 residues. With V trimmed by 4 bases and J by 7 bases, 14 bases remained unmatched. The CDR3 bases are TGCGCCAGCAGCCCGGACTGGGTCGGGGGGGCATATACGCAGTATTTT. Translating gives CASSPDWVGGAYTQYF.

The chain employs TRBV9 and TRBJ2-7; unclear D gene. This CDR3 contains 14 residues. CDR1 is SGDLS and CDR2 is YYNGEE in the germline V gene. The ends were cut back, 3 bases at V and 5 bases at J, with 15 bases in the middle. Written as DNA, the CDR3 is TGTGCCAGCAGCGGCTCAATATCGGTCAACGAGCAGTACTTC. It translates to CASSGSISVNEQYF. Variable domain in full (rest from reference TRBV9 and TRBJ2-7): DSGVTQTPKHLITATGQRVTLRCSPRSGDLSVYWYQQSLDQGLQFLIQYYNGEERAKGNILERFSAQQFPDLHSELNLSSLELGDSALYFCASSGSISVNEQYFGPGTRLTVT.